The 5 T cell receptor beta chains listed next were all sequenced from one sample in a study of blood T cell repertoires in COVID-19. Using immunoSEQ multiplex PCR, the repertoire was profiled, and TCRdb retains in-frame clones only, with some absent. Of 200,000 to 300,000 clones detected, roughly 86% appear once; the ten largest clones hold approximately 2.8%. Sequenced sample: PBMCs or T cells enriched from blood (not recorded which). Receptors originate from a woman in her twenties or thirties with acute COVID-19.

This chain joins TRBV25-1 and TRBJ1-2; D remains unclear. From germline, CDR1 is MGHDK and CDR2 SYGVNS. The CDR3 totals 14 residues. V was pared by 2 bases and J by 5 bases, with 12 bases between. The CDR3 loop reads CASSELGDFYGYTF. The CDR3 nucleotides are TGTGCCAGCAGTGAACTTGGAGATTTTTATGGCTACACCTTC.

V is TRBV7-9 and J is TRBJ1-2, with 8 bases fitting TRBD1. The trim removed 4 bases at V and 8 bases at J, leaving 9 bases unmatched. The CDR3 is 14 residues long. Germline V gives CDR1 SEHNR, CDR2 FQNEAQ (reference sequence). DNA of the CDR3: TGTGCCAGCAGCTGGGACAGGCGCGAAGAGGGCTACACCTTC. It encodes CASSWDRREEGYTF. Using reference TRBV7-9 and TRBJ1-2 for the parts outside the CDR3, the full variable domain is DTGVSQNPRHKITKRGQNVTFRCDPISEHNRLYWYRQTLGQGPEFLTYFQNEAQLEKSRLLSDRFSAERPKGSFSTLEIQRTEQGDSAMYLCASSWDRREEGYTFGSGTRLTVV.

The chain recombines TRBV7-2 with TRBJ1-2; maybe TRBD1 (6 bases). Germline-derived CDR1 and CDR2 are SGHTA and FQGNSA. This CDR3 is built from 15 residues. V lost 7 bases to trimming and J lost 5 bases, with 20 bases between them. CDR3 protein: CASIFRDTPSYGYTF. In DNA form, the CDR3 reads TGTGCCAGCATTTTCCGGGACACTCCTTCTTATGGCTACACCTTC.

J is TRBJ2-5 and V is TRBV5-5; 9 bases are a match to TRBD1. Germline CDR1 reads SGHKS; CDR2 reads YYEKEE (reference sequence). The junction had 9 bases not matched to a gene; V was cut back by 4 bases and J by 5 bases. This CDR3 spans 15 amino acids. The CDR3 DNA follows: TGTGCCAGCAGCACCGGGACAGGGACTTCCGAGACCCAGTACTTC. It is translated as CASSTGTGTSETQYF.

The chain is built from TRBV12-5 and TRBJ2-5, with TRBD1 identical over 11 bases. V trimming: 5 bases; J trimming: 4 bases; junction bases outside the gene matches: 6. Germline CDR1 and CDR2: LGHNT and FRNRAP. The CDR3 runs to 15 residues. The CDR3 reads CASGPGTGGSETQYF. The CDR3 DNA follows: TGTGCTAGTGGTCCCGGGACAGGGGGATCAGAGACCCAGTACTTC.